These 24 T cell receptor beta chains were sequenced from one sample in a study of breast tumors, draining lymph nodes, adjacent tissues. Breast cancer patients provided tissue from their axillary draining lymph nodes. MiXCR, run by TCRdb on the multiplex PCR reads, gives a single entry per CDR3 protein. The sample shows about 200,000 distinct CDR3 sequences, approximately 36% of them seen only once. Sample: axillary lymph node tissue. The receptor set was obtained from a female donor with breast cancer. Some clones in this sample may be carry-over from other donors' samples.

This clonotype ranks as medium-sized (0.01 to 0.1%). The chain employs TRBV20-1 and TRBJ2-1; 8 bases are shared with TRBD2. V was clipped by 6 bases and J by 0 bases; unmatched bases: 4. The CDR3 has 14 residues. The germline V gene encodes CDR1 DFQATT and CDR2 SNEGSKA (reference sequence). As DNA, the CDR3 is TGCAGTGCCCCCGGACTAGCCTCCTACAATGAGCAGTTCTTC. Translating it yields CSAPGLASYNEQFF.

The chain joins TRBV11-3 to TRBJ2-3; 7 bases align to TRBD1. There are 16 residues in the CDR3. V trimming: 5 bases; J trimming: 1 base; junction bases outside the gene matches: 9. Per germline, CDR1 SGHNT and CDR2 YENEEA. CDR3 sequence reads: CASSVGTVGRTDTQYF. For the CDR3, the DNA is TGTGCCAGCAGCGTGGGGACAGTTGGTCGCACAGATACGCAGTATTTT. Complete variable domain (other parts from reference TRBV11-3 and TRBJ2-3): EAGVVQSPRYKIIEKKQPVAFWCNPISGHNTLYWYLQNLGQGPELLIRYENEEAVDDSQLPKDRFSAERLKGVDSTLKIQPAELGDSAVYLCASSVGTVGRTDTQYFGPGTRLTVL.

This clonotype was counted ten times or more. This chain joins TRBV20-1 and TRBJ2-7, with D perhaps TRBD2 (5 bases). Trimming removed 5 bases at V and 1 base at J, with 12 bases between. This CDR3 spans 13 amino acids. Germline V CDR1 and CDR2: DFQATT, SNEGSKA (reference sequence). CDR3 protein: CSAFGRGSYEQYF. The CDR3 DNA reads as TGCAGTGCTTTTGGACGGGGTTCCTACGAGCAGTACTTC.

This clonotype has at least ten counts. The CDR3 sequence is CASQGQVYGYTF. The CDR3 DNA is TGTGCCAGCCAGGGACAGGTCTATGGCTACACCTTC. This chain links TRBV19 with TRBJ1-2, with TRBD1 matching over 8 bases. After removal of 9 bases from V and 4 bases from J, the junction contained 4 bases not matched to a gene. CDR1 is LNHDA and CDR2 is SQIVND in the germline V gene (reference sequence). The CDR3 runs to 12 residues. Full variable domain (outside the CDR3, taken from reference TRBV19 and TRBJ1-2): DGGITQSPKYLFRKEGQNVTLSCEQNLNHDAMYWYRQDPGQGLRLIYYSQIVNDFQKGDIAEGYSVSREKKESFPLTVTSAQKNPTAFYLCASQGQVYGYTFGSGTRLTVV.

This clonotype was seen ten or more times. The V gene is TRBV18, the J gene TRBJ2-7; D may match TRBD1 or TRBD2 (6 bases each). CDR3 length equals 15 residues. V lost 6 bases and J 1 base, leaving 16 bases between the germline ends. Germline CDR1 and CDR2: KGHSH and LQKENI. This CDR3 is CASSPSGARSYEQYF. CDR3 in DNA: TGTGCCAGCTCCCCTTCGGGGGCGCGATCCTACGAGCAGTACTTC. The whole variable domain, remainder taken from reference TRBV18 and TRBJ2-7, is NAGVMQNPRHLVRRRGQEARLRCSPMKGHSHVYWYRQLPEEGLKFMVYLQKENIIDESGMPKERFSAEFPKEGPSILRIQQVVRGDSAAYFCASSPSGARSYEQYFGPGTRLTVT.

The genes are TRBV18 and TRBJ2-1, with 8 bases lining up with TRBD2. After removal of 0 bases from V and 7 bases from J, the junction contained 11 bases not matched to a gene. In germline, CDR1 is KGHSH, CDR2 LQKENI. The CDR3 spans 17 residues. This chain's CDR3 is CASSPPVGTSNSNEQFF. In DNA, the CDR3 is TGTGCCAGCTCACCACCAGTAGGGACTAGTAATAGTAATGAGCAGTTCTTC.

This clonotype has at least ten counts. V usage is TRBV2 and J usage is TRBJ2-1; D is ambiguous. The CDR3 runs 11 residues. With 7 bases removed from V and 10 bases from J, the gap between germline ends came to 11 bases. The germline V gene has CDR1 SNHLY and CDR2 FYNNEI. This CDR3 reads CASMQFTEQFF. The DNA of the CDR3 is TGTGCCAGCATGCAATTCACGGAGCAGTTCTTC.

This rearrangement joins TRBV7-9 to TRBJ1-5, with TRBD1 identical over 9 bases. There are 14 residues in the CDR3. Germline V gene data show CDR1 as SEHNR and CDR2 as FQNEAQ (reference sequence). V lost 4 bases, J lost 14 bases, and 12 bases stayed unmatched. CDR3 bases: TGTGCCAGCAGCTCCTCCGGGACAGGGAGCTACGAGCATTTT. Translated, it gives CASSSSGTGSYEHF.

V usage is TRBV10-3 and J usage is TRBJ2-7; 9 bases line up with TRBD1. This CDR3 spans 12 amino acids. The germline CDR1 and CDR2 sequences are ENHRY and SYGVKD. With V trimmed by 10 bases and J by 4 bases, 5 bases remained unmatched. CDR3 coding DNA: TGTGCCACTGGACAGGGGCTTTACGAGCAGTACTTC. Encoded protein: CATGQGLYEQYF.

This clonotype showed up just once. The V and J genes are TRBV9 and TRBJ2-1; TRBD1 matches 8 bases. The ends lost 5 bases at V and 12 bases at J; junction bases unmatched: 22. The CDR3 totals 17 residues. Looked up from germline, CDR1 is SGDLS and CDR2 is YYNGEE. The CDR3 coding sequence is TGTGCCAGCAGTGCAAGACAGGGGCGAGCGAGTACAGATACGCAGTTCTTC. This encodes CASSARQGRASTDTQFF.

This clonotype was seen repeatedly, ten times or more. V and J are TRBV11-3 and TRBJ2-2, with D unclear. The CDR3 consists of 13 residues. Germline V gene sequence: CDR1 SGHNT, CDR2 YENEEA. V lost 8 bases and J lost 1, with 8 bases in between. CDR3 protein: CASGEVNTGELFF. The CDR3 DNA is TGTGCCAGCGGGGAAGTGAACACCGGGGAGCTGTTTTTT.

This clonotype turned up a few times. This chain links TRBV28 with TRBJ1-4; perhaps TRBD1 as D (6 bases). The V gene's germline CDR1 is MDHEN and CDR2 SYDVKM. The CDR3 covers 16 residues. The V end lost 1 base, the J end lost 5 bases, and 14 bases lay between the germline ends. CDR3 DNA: TGTGCCAGCAGTTTATTTTCAAGGGGGGCAAATGAAAAACTGTTTTTT. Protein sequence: CASSLFSRGANEKLFF.

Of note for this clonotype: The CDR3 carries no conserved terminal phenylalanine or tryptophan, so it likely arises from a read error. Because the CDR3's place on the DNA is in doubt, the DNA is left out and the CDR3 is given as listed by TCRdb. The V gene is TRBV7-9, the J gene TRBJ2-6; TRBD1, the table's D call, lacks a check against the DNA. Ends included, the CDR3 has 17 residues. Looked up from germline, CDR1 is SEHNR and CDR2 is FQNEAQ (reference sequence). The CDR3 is CASSLVRVFSGANVLVL.

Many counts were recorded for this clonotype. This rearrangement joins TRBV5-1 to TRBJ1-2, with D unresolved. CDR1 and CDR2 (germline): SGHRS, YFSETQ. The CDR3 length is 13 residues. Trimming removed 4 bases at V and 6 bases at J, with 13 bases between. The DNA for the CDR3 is TGCGCCAGCAGCCTCCGGGAGGTAGATGGCTACACCTTC. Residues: CASSLREVDGYTF.

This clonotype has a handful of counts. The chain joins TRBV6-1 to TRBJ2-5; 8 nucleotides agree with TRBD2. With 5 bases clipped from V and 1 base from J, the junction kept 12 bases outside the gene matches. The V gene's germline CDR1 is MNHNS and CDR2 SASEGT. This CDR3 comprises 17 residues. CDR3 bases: TGTGCCAGCAGTCAACCCTGGGCTAGCGGGTTCCAAGAGACCCAGTACTTC. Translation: CASSQPWASGFQETQYF.

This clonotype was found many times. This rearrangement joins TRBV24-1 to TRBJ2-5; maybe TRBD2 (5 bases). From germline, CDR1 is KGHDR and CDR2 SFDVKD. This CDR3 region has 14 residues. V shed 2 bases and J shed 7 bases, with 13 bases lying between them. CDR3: CATSDSREGPTQYF. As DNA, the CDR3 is TGTGCCACCAGTGATTCTCGGGAAGGCCCGACCCAGTACTTC.

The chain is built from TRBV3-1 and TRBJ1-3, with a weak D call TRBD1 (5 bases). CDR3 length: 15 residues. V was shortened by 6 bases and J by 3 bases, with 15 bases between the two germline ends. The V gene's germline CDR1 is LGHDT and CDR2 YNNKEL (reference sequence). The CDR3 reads CASSLGRSFGNTIYF. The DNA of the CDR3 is TGTGCCAGCAGTTTGGGACGCTCCTTTGGAAACACCATATATTTT.

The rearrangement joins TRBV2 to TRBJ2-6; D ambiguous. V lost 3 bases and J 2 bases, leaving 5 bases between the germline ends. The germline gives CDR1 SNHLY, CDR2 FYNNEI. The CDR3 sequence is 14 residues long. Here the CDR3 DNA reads TGTGCCAGCAGTGAGTTACCTGGGGCCAACGTCCTGACTTTC. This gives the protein CASSELPGANVLTF.

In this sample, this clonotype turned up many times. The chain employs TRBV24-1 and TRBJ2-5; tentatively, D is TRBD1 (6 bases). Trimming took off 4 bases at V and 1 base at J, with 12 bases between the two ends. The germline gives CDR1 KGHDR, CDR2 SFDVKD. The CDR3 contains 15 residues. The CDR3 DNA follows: TGTGCCACCAGTGACCCAGGGGATTCCCAAGAGACCCAGTACTTC. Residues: CATSDPGDSQETQYF.

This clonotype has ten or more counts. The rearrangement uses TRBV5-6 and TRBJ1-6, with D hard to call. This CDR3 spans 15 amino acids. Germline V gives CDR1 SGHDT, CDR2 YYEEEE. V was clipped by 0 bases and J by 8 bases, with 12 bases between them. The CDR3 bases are TGTGCCAGCAGCTTGGTTTCCATGAGGGATTCACCCCTCCACTTT. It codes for CASSLVSMRDSPLHF. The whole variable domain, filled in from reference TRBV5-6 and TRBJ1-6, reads DAGVTQSPTHLIKTRGQQVTLRCSPKSGHDTVSWYQQALGQGPQFIFQYYEEEERQRGNFPDRFSGHQFPNYSSELNVNALLLGDSALYLCASSLVSMRDSPLHFGNGTRLTVT.

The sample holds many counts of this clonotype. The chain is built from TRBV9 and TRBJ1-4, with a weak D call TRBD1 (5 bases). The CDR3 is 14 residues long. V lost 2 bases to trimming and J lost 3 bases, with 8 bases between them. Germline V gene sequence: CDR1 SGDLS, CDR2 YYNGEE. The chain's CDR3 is CASSVGVANEKLFF. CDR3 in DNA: TGTGCCAGCAGCGTGGGGGTAGCTAATGAAAAACTGTTTTTT. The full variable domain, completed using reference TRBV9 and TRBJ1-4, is DSGVTQTPKHLITATGQRVTLRCSPRSGDLSVYWYQQSLDQGLQFLIQYYNGEERAKGNILERFSAQQFPDLHSELNLSSLELGDSALYFCASSVGVANEKLFFGSGTQLSVL.

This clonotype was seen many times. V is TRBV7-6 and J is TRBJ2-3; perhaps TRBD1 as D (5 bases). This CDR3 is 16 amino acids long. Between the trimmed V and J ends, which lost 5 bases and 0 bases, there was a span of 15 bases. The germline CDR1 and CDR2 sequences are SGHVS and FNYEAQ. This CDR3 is CASSGRWGLSTDTQYF. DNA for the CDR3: TGTGCCAGCAGCGGCCGTTGGGGCCTTAGCACAGATACGCAGTATTTT.

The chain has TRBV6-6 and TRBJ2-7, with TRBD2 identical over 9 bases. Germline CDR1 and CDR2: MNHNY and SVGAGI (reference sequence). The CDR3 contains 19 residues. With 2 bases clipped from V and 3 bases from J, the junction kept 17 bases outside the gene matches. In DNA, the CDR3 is TGTGCCAGCAGTTACATTAGAGAGACTAGCGGCGGAGAATGCTACGAGCAGTACTTC. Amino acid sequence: CASSYIRETSGGECYEQYF.

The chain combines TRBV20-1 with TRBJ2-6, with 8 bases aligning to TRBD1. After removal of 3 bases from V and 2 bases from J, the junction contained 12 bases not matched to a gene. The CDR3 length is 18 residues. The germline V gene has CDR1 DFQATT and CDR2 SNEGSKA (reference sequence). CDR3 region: CSASLKTGGSAGANVLTF. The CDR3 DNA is TGCAGTGCTAGCCTAAAAACAGGGGGGAGCGCTGGGGCCAACGTCCTGACTTTC.